What follows are 20 T cell receptor beta chains derived from one specimen sequenced in a study of human T cells and chemical hapten exposure. Time point in this sample: patch test 1, 2 weeks after DPC sensitization. Sample treatment: therapeutic diphenylcyclopropenone sensitization with weekly scalp DPC. TCRdb reanalysed the RACE reads using MiXCR and keeps one entry per CDR3 protein. The table has 95,000 or so distinct CDR3 sequences, about 11% seen once. The starting material was whole blood, obtained in connection with sensitization to the hapten diphenylcyclopropenone (DPC). These receptor sequences come from a man aged 40-49 years with alopecia areata. Some clones in this sample may be carry-over from other donors' samples.

This clonotype has ten or more counts. The chain links TRBV29-1 to TRBJ1-2; D is uncertain. The CDR3 is made up of 13 amino acids. Germline loops: CDR1 SQVTM, CDR2 ANQGSEA. Deletions cut 0 bases from V and 4 bases from J, with 9 bases between. CDR3 residues: CSVEDRQSYGYTF. In DNA form, the CDR3 reads TGCAGCGTTGAAGATCGGCAGAGCTATGGCTACACCTTC.

This clonotype was seen at least ten times. This CDR3 reads CSVAGRSDEQFF. CDR3 sequence (DNA): TGCAGCGTGGCGGGAAGGAGCGATGAGCAGTTCTTC. This chain connects TRBV29-1 to TRBJ2-1, with D possibly matching TRBD2 (6 bases). Germline lookup yields CDR1 SQVTM and CDR2 ANQGSEA. CDR3 length equals 12 residues. V was cut by 6 bases and J by 8 bases, with 14 bases left in between.

The chain carries TRBV25-1 and TRBJ1-4; D is uncertain. V shed 1 base and J shed 7 bases, with 4 bases lying between them. The CDR3 is 12 residues long. Germline V gives CDR1 MGHDK, CDR2 SYGVNS. CDR3: CASSELSEKLFF. CDR3 bases: TGTGCCAGCAGTGAATTGAGTGAAAAACTGTTTTTT.

The chain carries TRBV12-3 or TRBV12-4 and TRBJ2-1, with D possibly TRBD2 on 6 matching bases. V was cut by 2 bases and J by 5 bases, with 13 bases left in between. This CDR3 is built from 15 residues. CDR3 amino acids: CASSLIGREDNEQFF. The CDR3 DNA reads as TGTGCCAGCAGTTTAATCGGGAGAGAAGACAATGAGCAGTTCTTC.

This clonotype occurred a few times. This sequence joins TRBV5-1 and TRBJ2-7; 10 bases align to TRBD1. Germline V CDR1 and CDR2: SGHRS, YFSETQ. Trimming at V came to 4 bases and at J to 4 bases, leaving 8 bases not matched to a gene. CDR3 length: 15 residues. The CDR3 DNA follows: TGCGCCAGCAGCCTGCCGGGACAGGGGATGTACGAGCAGTACGTC. Its protein product is CASSLPGQGMYEQYV.

The chain couples TRBV9 to TRBJ2-7; D is unresolved. V lost 0 bases and J 3 bases, leaving 10 bases between the germline ends. The CDR3 has 14 amino acids. Per germline, CDR1 SGDLS and CDR2 YYNGEE. This CDR3 reads CASSVAHDYYEQYF. In DNA form, the CDR3 reads TGTGCCAGCAGCGTAGCGCATGATTACTACGAGCAGTACTTC.

This clonotype was counted only a few times. The genes are TRBV7-9 and TRBJ2-7, with TRBD2 identical over 9 bases. After removal of 4 bases from V and 3 bases from J, the junction contained 4 bases not matched to a gene. The germline V gene encodes CDR1 SEHNR and CDR2 FQNEAQ (reference sequence). This CDR3 spans 14 amino acids. The CDR3 region is CASSSGLANYEQYV. CDR3 sequence (DNA): TGTGCCAGCAGCTCCGGACTAGCGAACTACGAGCAGTACGTC.

This chain joins TRBV7-2 and TRBJ2-1; TRBD2 agrees at 7 bases. The CDR3 has 12 amino acids. Trimming cost V 1 base and J 13 bases; bases outside gene matches: 4. Germline assignment: CDR1 SGHTA and CDR2 FQGNSA. The CDR3 sequence is CASSLDGGDQFF. The CDR3 nucleotides read TGTGCCAGCAGCTTAGATGGGGGGGACCAGTTCTTC.

A few counts support this clonotype. This chain joins TRBV6-4 and TRBJ1-5; D unresolved. V lost 7 bases and J 0 bases, leaving 4 bases between the germline ends. Germline lookup yields CDR1 MRHNA and CDR2 SNTAGT. The CDR3 runs to 12 residues. The CDR3 loop is CASKTSNQPQHF. CDR3 sequence (DNA): TGTGCCAGCAAAACTAGCAATCAGCCCCAGCATTTT.

The chain carries TRBV15 and TRBJ2-6; perhaps TRBD1 as D (6 bases). CDR1 and CDR2 (germline): LNHNV, YYDKDF (reference sequence). The CDR3 loop spans 15 amino acids. The V gene lost 9 bases and the J gene lost 4 bases, with 16 bases spanning the gap. The CDR3 DNA follows: TGTGCCACGGCAGGGGCTCTAACGGGGGCCAACGTCCTGACTTTC. It yields the protein CATAGALTGANVLTF.

This clonotype showed up many times. The chain uses TRBV29-1 and TRBJ1-5; 10 bases agree with TRBD1. CDR3 length equals 13 residues. V was clipped by 4 bases and J by 7 bases; unmatched bases: 4. Per germline, CDR1 SQVTM and CDR2 ANQGSEA. The CDR3 region is CSVGDRGGQPQHF. In nucleotides, the CDR3 is TGCAGCGTTGGGGACAGGGGAGGGCAGCCCCAGCATTTT.

This clonotype was picked up a small number of times. This chain connects TRBV6-6 to TRBJ2-2; 7 bases agree with TRBD1. The CDR3 has 14 amino acids. With 6 bases clipped from V and 8 bases from J, the junction kept 9 bases outside the gene matches. Per the germline V gene, CDR1 is MNHNY and CDR2 is SVGAGI (reference sequence). CDR3 loop: CASRPGQPLGELFF. Written as DNA, the CDR3 is TGTGCCAGCAGACCGGGACAGCCGCTGGGGGAGCTGTTTTTT.

Points on this clonotype: The junction and the germline gene differ at one end; a read error may be behind it. The genes are TRBV18 and TRBJ2-7; 8 positions agree with TRBD1. The CDR3 is 15 residues long. The germline CDR1 and CDR2 sequences are KGHSH and LQKENI. CDR3 in DNA: TGTGCCAGCTCACCACCCTCCAGGGGGCTGGACGAGGAGTACTTC. Amino acid sequence: CASSPPSRGLDEEYF.

In its sample, this clonotype was seen many times. V and J are TRBV12-3 or TRBV12-4 and TRBJ1-5, with TRBD1 matching 9 bases. With V trimmed by 2 bases and J by 5 bases, 7 bases remained unmatched. The CDR3 covers 16 residues. The CDR3 reads CASSLSRQGVYQPQHF. CDR3 nucleotide sequence: TGTGCCAGCAGTTTATCGCGACAGGGGGTTTATCAGCCCCAGCATTTT.

Only a few counts were recorded for this clonotype. V usage is TRBV7-9 and J usage is TRBJ1-1; D is unresolved. CDR1 is SEHNR and CDR2 is FQNEAQ in the germline V gene (reference sequence). The CDR3 totals 14 residues. V lost 5 bases, J lost 3 bases, and 13 bases lay in between. CDR3 protein: CASSLSGGHTEAFF. The CDR3 DNA is TGTGCCAGCAGCCTCTCAGGAGGGCACACTGAAGCTTTCTTT.

This clonotype has at least ten counts. The chain recombines TRBV3-2 with TRBJ2-6; the D segment call TRBD2 is taken from the table without a DNA check. TRBV3-2 is marked as a pseudogene. CDR3 length equals 21 residues. The CDR3 sequence: CASSPARRGGSKKDGANVLTF. In DNA, the CDR3 is TGTGCCAGCAGCCCCGCCCGCAGGGGAGGGTCTAAAAAGGATGGGGCCAACGTCCTGACTTTC.

In this sample, this clonotype turned up a few times. Here the CDR3 reads CASSPDGSSYNEQFF. In nucleotides, the CDR3 is TGTGCCAGCTCACCGGACGGGAGCTCCTACAATGAGCAGTTCTTC. The genes are TRBV18 and TRBJ2-1; possibly TRBD2 for D (6 bases). Deletions cut 3 bases from V and 0 bases from J, with 9 bases between. There are 15 residues in the CDR3. Germline CDR1 KGHSH, CDR2 LQKENI.

The V gene is TRBV5-1, the J gene TRBJ2-1; TRBD2 aligns across 7 bases. From germline, CDR1 is SGHRS and CDR2 YFSETQ. Trimming cost V 3 bases and J 2 bases; bases outside gene matches: 5. The CDR3 spans 15 residues. The DNA of the CDR3 is TGCGCCAGCAGCTCTGCGGGAGATACCTACAATGAGCAGTTCTTC. Its protein is CASSSAGDTYNEQFF. Variable domain in full (rest from reference TRBV5-1 and TRBJ2-1): KAGVTQTPRYLIKTRGQQVTLSCSPISGHRSVSWYQQTPGQGLQFLFEYFSETQRNKGNFPGRFSGRQFSNSRSEMNVSTLELGDSALYLCASSSAGDTYNEQFFGPGTRLTVL.

The rearrangement joins TRBV4-3 to TRBJ2-3, with 8 nucleotides matching TRBD1. Germline loops: CDR1 LGHNA, CDR2 YSLEER. With V trimmed by 1 base and J by 7 bases, 7 bases remained unmatched. The CDR3 contains 15 residues. This CDR3 is CASSQGPGGANTQYF. The CDR3 DNA reads as TGCGCCAGCAGCCAAGGTCCAGGGGGCGCAAATACGCAGTATTTT.

The CDR3: CASSPNGGPWGSNQPQHF. DNA for the CDR3: TGTGCCAGCTCACCCAATGGGGGGCCGTGGGGGAGCAATCAGCCCCAGCATTTT. V and J are TRBV18 and TRBJ1-5; D might be TRBD1 (6 bases). V was trimmed by 3 bases and J by 1 base, leaving 19 bases between them. Germline V gene data show CDR1 as KGHSH and CDR2 as LQKENI. The CDR3 sequence is 18 residues long.